The sequence of this T cell receptor beta chain was determined in a study of cytomegalovirus exposure and HLA in healthy donors. This clone turned up a few times. The antigen remains unidentified. Other DNA sequences in this specimen translate into the identical CDR3. CDR3 size: 13 residues. The germline gives CDR1 SGHNT, CDR2 YYREEE (reference sequence). Trimming pared 2 bases from V and 7 bases from J, leaving 10 bases between. With 60 Vbeta and 13 Jbeta primers, the PCR was carried out. Sequencing used immunoSEQ multiplex PCR; TCRdb keeps in-frame clones, though not all of them. The table shows some 130,000 clones, with over 60% occurring only once. Whole-study findings and limits: A later analysis reported that several of the most significant clusters appeared to be linked to common viral pathogens, among them Epstein-Barr virus. A later analysis, which compared TCR beta chains of equal frequency, found the HLA-associated ones more clonally expanded.

The origin of this receptor is a man aged 35 to 55 in good health and CMV-seronegative. The genes are TRBV5-4 and TRBJ2-1; perhaps TRBD1 as D (5 bases). Sample: PBMCs. The CDR3 sequence is CASSLRGSNEQFF. The CDR3 bases are TGTGCCAGCAGCTTAAGGGGTAGTAATGAGCAGTTCTTC.